Listed below are T cell receptor beta chains from one sample, sequenced in a study of Graves' ophthalmopathy and Graves' hyperthyroidism. Using its own MiXCR run on the multiplex PCR reads, TCRdb lists one record per CDR3 protein. The sample has approximately 480,000 distinct CDR3 sequences, approximately 15% seen once. The sample consisted of blood. Every receptor here comes from a woman aged 25 to 39 with Graves' ophthalmopathy. Both conserved end residues are part of each CDR3. Fields, in order: J gene, V gene, D gene, clone size, CDR3 DNA, CDR3 protein. A D gene is named only where the DNA matches it firmly. Some rows mark clone size as missing; the rest say once, few, many or name a class of expanded clone.

j_gene: TRBJ2-2
v_gene: TRBV7-2
d_gene: TRBD2
abundance: few
CDR3nt: TGTGCCAGCAGCTTATTTTTTATCCCCAAACCGGGACTAGCGAACACCGGGGAGCTGTTTTTT
CDR3aa: CASSLFFIPKPGLANTGELFF

j_gene: TRBJ1-5
v_gene: TRBV6-5
d_gene: NA
abundance: many
CDR3nt: TGTGCCAGCAGTTACAGTTCGGCGGGCAATCAGCCCCAGCATTTT
CDR3aa: CASSYSSAGNQPQHF

j_gene: TRBJ2-7
v_gene: TRBV4-1
d_gene: TRBD2
abundance: few
CDR3nt: TGCGCCAGCAGCCAAGCGGCGGGAGGACTAATGTACGAGCAGTACTTC
CDR3aa: CASSQAAGGLMYEQYF

j_gene: TRBJ1-2
v_gene: TRBV27
d_gene: NA
abundance: many
CDR3nt: TGTGCCAGCAGGGACCTGGCACCCATCCCCTATGGCTACACCTTC
CDR3aa: CASRDLAPIPYGYTF

j_gene: TRBJ2-7
v_gene: TRBV10-2
d_gene: TRBD1
abundance: many
CDR3nt: TGCGCCAGCAGTGACGTTGCCGGGACAGGGACCTACGAGCAGTACTTC
CDR3aa: CASSDVAGTGTYEQYF

j_gene: TRBJ2-5
v_gene: TRBV7-9
d_gene: TRBD2
abundance: NA
CDR3nt: TGTGCCAGCAGCTTAGTGAGCGGGGGACCTCAAGAGACCCAGTACTTC
CDR3aa: CASSLVSGGPQETQYF

j_gene: TRBJ2-1
v_gene: TRBV15
d_gene: NA
abundance: NA
CDR3nt: TGTGCCACCAGCAGAGGACTCAACAATGAGCAGTTCTTC
CDR3aa: CATSRGLNNEQFF

j_gene: TRBJ2-1
v_gene: TRBV6-5
d_gene: NA
abundance: many
CDR3nt: TGTGCCAGCAGTTACTCCGGGAACAATGAGCAGTTCTTC
CDR3aa: CASSYSGNNEQFF

j_gene: TRBJ2-7
v_gene: TRBV4-3
d_gene: TRBD1
abundance: many
CDR3nt: TGCGCCAGCAGCCAAGACCGGACAGGGGGGGACGAGCAGTACTTC
CDR3aa: CASSQDRTGGDEQYF

j_gene: TRBJ2-7
v_gene: TRBV10-3
d_gene: TRBD1
abundance: many
CDR3nt: TGTGCCATCAGGGGGACAGGGACCTACGAGCAGTACTTC
CDR3aa: CAIRGTGTYEQYF

j_gene: TRBJ1-5
v_gene: TRBV2
d_gene: TRBD1
abundance: NA
CDR3nt: TGTGCCAGCAGTGAAGCAACATTAGGACAGGGAACTCATCAGCCCCAGCATTTT
CDR3aa: CASSEATLGQGTHQPQHF

j_gene: TRBJ1-2
v_gene: TRBV28
d_gene: NA
abundance: many
CDR3nt: TGTGCCAGCAGCGACTTGGGGGGCTACACCTTC
CDR3aa: CASSDLGGYTF

j_gene: TRBJ1-1
v_gene: TRBV6-1
d_gene: NA
abundance: many
CDR3nt: TGTGCCAGCAGTGAAGAGGGCAGACGATACACTGAAGCTTTCTTT
CDR3aa: CASSEEGRRYTEAFF

j_gene: TRBJ1-1
v_gene: TRBV29-1
d_gene: TRBD1
abundance: many
CDR3nt: TGCAGCGGGGGGGACAGGGCGAACACTGAAGCTTTCTTT
CDR3aa: CSGGDRANTEAFF

j_gene: TRBJ2-7
v_gene: TRBV7-2
d_gene: NA
abundance: many
CDR3nt: TGTGCCAGCAGCACCCCGAGGAGCGGCTACGAGCAGTACTTC
CDR3aa: CASSTPRSGYEQYF